The entry that follows covers one T cell receptor (beta chain) sequence. This record belongs to a study of blood T cells in healthy people across ages. Primers used in a second PCR of about 7 to 12 cycles were a sample-barcoded 5' primer and a J-beta primer mix. TCRdb re-analysed the 5' RACE reads in MiXCR, keeping a single row per CDR3 protein. The table shows about a million distinct CDR3 sequences, with around 54% occurring only once. The CDR3 runs to 17 residues. The V and J ends lost 0 bases and 7 bases, in that order; junction bases with no gene match: 6. Germline V gene lookup returns CDR1 MGHRA and CDR2 YSYEKL.

J is TRBJ2-2 and V is TRBV4-1, with 12 bases aligning to TRBD2. The sample comprised blood. This TCR came from a woman aged 60-70 years in good health. The CDR3 reads CASSQEVLAGGYGELFF. The CDR3 DNA follows: TGCGCCAGCAGCCAAGAGGTACTAGCGGGAGGTTACGGGGAGCTGTTTTTT.